Below, one TCR beta chain is given with its context. No antigen is known for it. The CDR3 contains 12 residues. The ends were cut back, 6 bases at V and 0 bases at J, with 5 bases in the middle. CDR1 and CDR2 from the germline V gene are WSHSY and SAAADI. The sample comes from a study of T cell responses to AZD1222 COVID-19 vaccine. Study conclusions and caveats: Repertoires were obtained solely post-peak T cell response. Donors in the cohort were predominantly white British and more often female, and clonal diversity was possibly underestimated.

Repertoires were generated with immunoSEQ multiplex PCR, while TCRdb's copy carries only in-frame clones and drops some. The sample records around 110,000 clones, 80% to 90% being singletons. This sequence was found in an adult in good health. The sample consisted of peripheral blood, taken on day 0 of MenACWY control vaccination. The chain links TRBV10-2 to TRBJ1-1; D is unclear. This CDR3 is CASSRLNTEAFF. The DNA of the CDR3 is TGCGCCAGCAGCAGACTGAACACTGAAGCTTTCTTT.